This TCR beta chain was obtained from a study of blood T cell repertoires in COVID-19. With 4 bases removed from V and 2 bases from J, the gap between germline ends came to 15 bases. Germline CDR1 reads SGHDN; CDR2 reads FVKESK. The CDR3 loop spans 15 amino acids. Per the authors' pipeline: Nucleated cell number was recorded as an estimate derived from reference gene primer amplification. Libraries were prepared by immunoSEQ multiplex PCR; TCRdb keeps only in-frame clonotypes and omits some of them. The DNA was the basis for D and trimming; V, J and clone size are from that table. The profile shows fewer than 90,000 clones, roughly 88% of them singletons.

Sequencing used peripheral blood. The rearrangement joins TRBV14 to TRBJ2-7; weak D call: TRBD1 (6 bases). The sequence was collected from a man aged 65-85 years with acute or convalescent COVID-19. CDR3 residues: CASSLNFGGTYEQYF. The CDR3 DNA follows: TGTGCCAGCAGCCTGAATTTTGGGGGCACCTACGAGCAGTACTTC.